The 31 T cell receptor beta chains below come from one sample, sequenced in a study of breast tumors, draining lymph nodes, adjacent tissues. The lymph nodes were axillary draining lymph nodes from breast cancer patients. TCRdb re-analysed the multiplex PCR reads in MiXCR, keeping a single row per CDR3 protein. The sample consists of 130,000 or so distinct CDR3 sequences, roughly 20% of them appearing once. Sequencing used axillary lymph node tissue. The source of these receptors is a female donor with breast cancer. Some clones in this sample may be carry-over from other donors' samples.

This clonotype has more than one count but fewer than ten. The chain combines TRBV28 with TRBJ2-3, with a possible D match to TRBD2 (6 bases). In germline, CDR1 is MDHEN, CDR2 SYDVKM. The CDR3 totals 13 residues. Trimming removed 5 bases at V and 5 bases at J, with 11 bases between. In DNA form, the CDR3 reads TGTGCCAGCAGTATAGGAGGGAAAGATACGCAGTATTTT. Translated: CASSIGGKDTQYF.

This clonotype was seen ten or more times. The V gene is TRBV7-3, the J gene TRBJ2-3, with 9 bases identical to TRBD2. V dropped 5 bases and J dropped 2; count of bases not matched to a gene: 11. CDR1 is SGHTA and CDR2 is FQGTGA in the germline V gene. The CDR3 spans 17 residues. The CDR3 bases are TGTGCCAGCAGCCCCCCCGGGCTAGCGGGACTCACAGATACGCAGTATTTT. Its translation: CASSPPGLAGLTDTQYF. Filled out from reference TRBV7-3 and TRBJ2-3, the complete variable domain reads GAGVSQTPSNKVTEKGKYVELRCDPISGHTALYWYRQSLGQGPEFLIYFQGTGAADDSGLPNDRFFAVRPEGSVSTLKIQRTERGDSAVYLCASSPPGLAGLTDTQYFGPGTRLTVL.

In regard to this clonotype: A much larger clonotype is one base distant, so this may be a read error. Because it lacks the conserved phenylalanine or tryptophan at the end, this CDR3 is likely a read error. This chain links TRBV12-5 with TRBJ2-7; TRBD2 agrees at 10 bases. The CDR3 has 16 residues. The junction had 9 bases not matched to a gene; V was cut back by 7 bases and J by 0 bases. The germline V gene has CDR1 LGHNT and CDR2 FRNRAP. The CDR3 sequence is CASAHRAGGSSYEQYS. In DNA, the CDR3 is TGTGCTAGTGCCCATAGAGCGGGGGGGTCCTCCTACGAGCAGTACTCC.

Comments on this clonotype: One end of the junction is discordant with germline, which a read error may explain. The chain couples TRBV27 to TRBJ2-6; 10 positions agree with TRBD1. This CDR3 region has 16 residues. CDR1 and CDR2 from the germline V gene are MNHEY and SMNVEV (reference sequence). As DNA, the CDR3 is TGTGCCAGCAGGCTGACAGGGGGCTCTGAGGCCAACGTCCTGACTTTC. This encodes CASRLTGGSEANVLTF.

As to this clonotype: With a much larger clone just one base away, this may be a read error. The CDR3 sequence is CSANRINYGCTF. In DNA, the CDR3 is TGCAGTGCTAATCGAATTAACTATGGCTGCACCTTC. The chain has TRBV20-1 and TRBJ1-2, with no clear D. CDR3 size: 12 residues. Germline V CDR1 and CDR2: DFQATT, SNEGSKA (reference sequence).

Notes on this clonotype: An end of the junction differs from the germline gene, which may be a read error. V gene TRBV20-1 combines with J gene TRBJ1-6; no definite D call. This CDR3 region has 20 residues. Germline V gene lookup returns CDR1 DFQATT and CDR2 SNEGSKA (reference sequence). Written as DNA, the CDR3 is TGCAGTGCTAGAGAAGTGAGCTTGAACACCACGAGCTCCCATAATTCACTCCTCCACTTT. It specifies CSAREVSLNTTSSHNSLLHF.

This clonotype was counted at least ten times. The rearrangement uses TRBV6-6 and TRBJ2-5; D is undetermined. This CDR3 spans 11 amino acids. Germline values: CDR1 MNHNY, CDR2 SVGAGI (reference sequence). Trimming cost V 7 bases and J 7 bases, with 10 bases left between them. CDR3 sequence (DNA): TGTGCCAGCACAACACACCGGACCCAGTACTTC. Amino acid sequence: CASTTHRTQYF.

This chain connects TRBV27 to TRBJ1-5; D is perhaps TRBD1 (6 bases). The CDR3 totals 14 residues. Trimming took 7 bases from V and 6 from J, leaving 16 bases between them. CDR1 and CDR2 (germline): MNHEY, SMNVEV (reference sequence). The CDR3 loop is CASKVHGTTQPQHF. The DNA of the CDR3 is TGTGCCAGCAAGGTACACGGGACAACTCAGCCCCAGCATTTT.

On this clonotype itself: One base away lies a much larger clone, so this may be a sequencing read error. The V and J genes are TRBV9 and TRBJ2-1; TRBD1 is a possible D gene (6 bases). CDR1 and CDR2 (germline): SGDLS, YYNGEE. The CDR3 has 15 amino acids. This chain's CDR3 is CAGSAFTGQYNEQFF. CDR3 sequence (DNA): TGTGCCGGCAGCGCCTTCACCGGACAGTACAATGAGCAGTTCTTC.

This clonotype has a single count. Possible read error: a much larger clone is one base away. This sequence joins TRBV6-1 and TRBJ1-3; tentative D call: TRBD1 (5 bases). V gave up 3 bases and J gave up 8 bases, with 26 bases separating them. Germline V gene lookup returns CDR1 MNHNS and CDR2 SASEGT. This CDR3 region has 18 residues. DNA for the CDR3: TGTGCCAGCAGTGAGTCCGGGAGGGGTCAGCACCGAGGAGACACCATATATTTT. Translated, it gives CASSESGRGQHRGDTIYF.

This clonotype has a count of ten or more. The rearrangement uses TRBV5-4 and TRBJ1-2, with a weak D call TRBD1 (5 bases). The germline V gene encodes CDR1 SGHNT and CDR2 YYREEE (reference sequence). V lost 4 bases and J 4 bases, leaving 20 bases between the germline ends. This CDR3 has 16 residues. This chain's CDR3 is CASSTPNAGTTYGYTF. The CDR3 nucleotides read TGTGCCAGCAGCACGCCGAACGCAGGGACCACCTATGGCTACACCTTC.

This clonotype was seen ten or more times. The chain has TRBV10-2 and TRBJ2-5; 8 bases align to TRBD1. From germline, CDR1 is WSHSY and CDR2 SAAADI. Trimming cost V 6 bases and J 2 bases; bases outside gene matches: 5. The CDR3 sequence is 14 residues long. Written as DNA, the CDR3 is TGCGCCAGCAGCCGACAGGGGATACAAGAGACCCAGTACTTC. It is translated as CASSRQGIQETQYF.

The table lists this clonotype with many counts. This chain joins TRBV28 and TRBJ2-3; the D gene is possibly TRBD1 (6 bases). This CDR3 has 14 amino acids. The germline gives CDR1 MDHEN, CDR2 SYDVKM. Trimming took off 7 bases at V and 8 bases at J, with 19 bases between the two ends. The DNA for the CDR3 is TGTGCCAGCACCAAACCCCAGGGGAGAGGTACGCAGTATTTT. Its protein is CASTKPQGRGTQYF.

V usage is TRBV3-1 and J usage is TRBJ2-2; no reliable D call. V dropped 2 bases and J dropped 6 bases, with 10 bases sitting between them. The length of the CDR3 is 14 residues. The V gene's germline CDR1 is LGHDT and CDR2 YNNKEL (reference sequence). CDR3 amino acids: CASSQLRGAGELFF. CDR3 DNA: TGTGCCAGCAGCCAACTTCGCGGTGCCGGGGAGCTGTTTTTT.

The sample holds a few counts of this clonotype. Being one base from a much bigger clone, this may be a read error. The chain combines TRBV12-3 or TRBV12-4 with TRBJ2-7; maybe TRBD2 (5 bases). The V and J ends lost 5 bases and 2 bases respectively, with 13 bases between them. The CDR3 is 14 amino acids. CDR3 residues: CASSELEGAYEQYF. DNA for the CDR3: TGTGCCAGCAGTGAACTCGAGGGCGCCTACGAGCAGTACTTC.

This clonotype was seen repeatedly, ten times or more. The rearrangement joins TRBV5-5 to TRBJ2-3; TRBD2 aligns across 7 bases. Germline loops: CDR1 SGHKS, CDR2 YYEKEE (reference sequence). The ends lost 5 bases at V and 4 bases at J; junction bases unmatched: 10. The CDR3 runs to 15 residues. The CDR3 loop reads CASSSKRDGPDTQYF. The CDR3 coding sequence is TGTGCCAGCAGTTCAAAGCGGGATGGACCAGATACGCAGTATTTT.

This clonotype came up many times. This chain links TRBV30 with TRBJ2-1; a possible D gene is TRBD2 (5 bases). V lost 4 bases and J lost 6, with 16 bases in between. CDR3 length: 14 amino acids. Germline-derived CDR1 and CDR2 are GTSNPN and SVGIG (reference sequence). CDR3 amino acids: CAWTPGPAGNEQFF. Here the CDR3 DNA reads TGTGCCTGGACCCCTGGGCCGGCGGGCAATGAGCAGTTCTTC.

A few counts support this clonotype. The chain has TRBV25-1 and TRBJ2-2; D not resolved. The V and J ends lost 6 bases and 1 base respectively, with 15 bases between them. The CDR3 is 16 amino acids. Germline CDR1 reads MGHDK; CDR2 reads SYGVNS. CDR3 in amino acids: CASRVDILGNTGELFF. The CDR3 nucleotides read TGTGCCAGCAGGGTCGACATCCTCGGGAACACCGGGGAGCTGTTTTTT.

This clonotype appeared many times. The V call is TRBV9, the J call TRBJ2-1; D is uncertain. Trimming cost V 0 bases and J 4 bases, with 8 bases left between them. The germline V gene encodes CDR1 SGDLS and CDR2 YYNGEE. The CDR3 consists of 14 residues. The CDR3 coding sequence is TGTGCCAGCAGCGTAGAAGAACGGTACAATGAGCAGTTCTTC. Translated, it gives CASSVEERYNEQFF. The variable domain in full, with the rest retrieved from reference TRBV9 and TRBJ2-1, is DSGVTQTPKHLITATGQRVTLRCSPRSGDLSVYWYQQSLDQGLQFLIQYYNGEERAKGNILERFSAQQFPDLHSELNLSSLELGDSALYFCASSVEERYNEQFFGPGTRLTVL.

This clonotype has just a few counts. A much larger clonotype is one base distant, so this may be a read error. This chain uses TRBV6-1 with TRBJ2-7, with 7 bases that match TRBD2. The germline V gene has CDR1 MNHNS and CDR2 SASEGT. The CDR3 is 15 residues long. CDR3 sequence (DNA): TGTGCCAGCAGTGAAGAGGGTGGGAGGGGTCGCGAGCAGCACTTC. Translated: CASSEEGGRGREQHF.

This clonotype was observed many times. J is TRBJ2-1 and V is TRBV3-1; no firm D call. Germline V gene data show CDR1 as LGHDT and CDR2 as YNNKEL (reference sequence). Trimming took 4 bases from V and 0 from J, leaving 10 bases between them. The CDR3 runs 15 residues. CDR3 in amino acids: CASSRGSVSYNEQFF. The CDR3 region has the DNA TGTGCCAGCAGCCGGGGAAGTGTCTCCTACAATGAGCAGTTCTTC.

This clonotype was observed at least ten times. This chain joins TRBV2 and TRBJ1-6; D ambiguous. This CDR3 comprises 15 residues. The germline gives CDR1 SNHLY, CDR2 FYNNEI. Trimming took off 6 bases at V and 2 bases at J, with 11 bases between the two ends. The DNA for the CDR3 is TGTGCCAGCAGGCGGAGGGAGACCTATAATTCACCCCTCCACTTT. It codes for CASRRRETYNSPLHF.

By its share, this clonotype is medium-sized. The V and J genes are TRBV2 and TRBJ2-1; 10 nucleotides line up with TRBD2. V lost 5 bases to trimming and J lost 0 bases; unmatched junction nucleotides: 4. This CDR3 is 16 amino acids long. Germline V gene lookup returns CDR1 SNHLY and CDR2 FYNNEI. The CDR3 reads CASSPSSGSSYNEQFF. DNA of the CDR3: TGTGCCAGCAGTCCTTCTAGCGGGAGCTCCTACAATGAGCAGTTCTTC.

As concerns this clonotype: Likely a read error: the CDR3 ends without its conserved phenylalanine or tryptophan. In nucleotides, the CDR3 is TGTGCCTGCAGCCCTCTCCCTCGCGCAGGGGTGAAATGGACCGGGGAGCTGTTTGTT. Protein product: CACSPLPRAGVKWTGELFV. The chain recombines TRBV5-6 with TRBJ2-2; a possible D gene is TRBD1 (6 bases). Germline V gene lookup returns CDR1 SGHDT and CDR2 YYEEEE. CDR3 length equals 19 residues.

This clonotype came up many times. The chain recombines TRBV7-9 with TRBJ2-7, with TRBD1 matching over 8 bases. The CDR3 loop spans 15 amino acids. With V trimmed by 1 base and J by 3 bases, 5 bases remained unmatched. Germline V lookup: CDR1 SEHNR, CDR2 FQNEAQ (reference sequence). DNA of the CDR3: TGTGCCAGCAGCTTAGTAGTACAGGGGGGCTACGAGCAGTACTTC. Translating gives CASSLVVQGGYEQYF.

In its sample, this clonotype was seen a few times. V gene TRBV28 combines with J gene TRBJ1-2; D uncertain. Trimming pared 3 bases from V and 3 bases from J, leaving 11 bases between. The CDR3 covers 14 residues. Germline CDR1 reads MDHEN; CDR2 reads SYDVKM. CDR3 residues: CASSFRAGHYGYTF. DNA of the CDR3: TGTGCCAGCAGTTTCCGGGCCGGCCACTATGGCTACACCTTC.

Many counts were recorded for this clonotype. The rearrangement links TRBV5-4 to TRBJ2-7; the match to TRBD1 covers 9 bases. The CDR3 is 14 residues long. Germline CDR1 is SGHNT and CDR2 is YYREEE (reference sequence). V shed 4 bases, J shed 6 bases, and the junction held 8 bases outside the gene matches. CDR3 DNA: TGTGCCAGCAGCGCCCGGGACAGGGTATCCGAGCAGTACTTC. It codes for CASSARDRVSEQYF.

This clonotype appeared a few times. It may be a read error: a sequence one base away is much more abundant. The chain combines TRBV10-3 with TRBJ2-1, with D perhaps matching TRBD2 (5 bases). CDR3 size: 16 residues. The germline CDR1 and CDR2 sequences are ENHRY and SYGVKD. The CDR3 DNA reads TGTGCCATCAGTGAGTCGAGGGAGAGCTCCTACGATGAGCAGTTCTTC. It codes for CAISESRESSYDEQFF.

Ten or more counts support this clonotype. The chain is built from TRBV19 and TRBJ1-6; 12 bases fit TRBD1. The CDR3 totals 18 residues. J was trimmed by 0 bases and V by 6 bases; bases with no gene match: 6. Per germline, CDR1 LNHDA and CDR2 SQIVND (reference sequence). CDR3 sequence reads: CASRRDRGPSSYNSPLHF. The CDR3 DNA sequence: TGTGCCAGTAGGAGGGACAGGGGGCCGAGCTCCTATAATTCACCCCTCCACTTT.

This clonotype appeared many times. This chain connects TRBV6-1 to TRBJ2-7; TRBD2 matches at 7 bases. The germline gives CDR1 MNHNS, CDR2 SASEGT. The CDR3 extends over 15 amino acids. The ends lost 1 base at V and 6 bases at J; junction bases unmatched: 9. CDR3 loop: CASSEEAGVKSEQYF. CDR3 nucleotide sequence: TGTGCCAGCAGTGAAGAGGCGGGAGTTAAGTCCGAGCAGTACTTC.

This clonotype was recorded many times. The chain employs TRBV5-1 and TRBJ2-6; D is possibly TRBD1 (7 bases). Germline V CDR1 and CDR2: SGHRS, YFSETQ. The CDR3 has 17 residues. Trimming removed 2 bases from V and 2 bases from J, with 14 bases in between. CDR3 coding DNA: TGCGCCAGCAGCTTTGAGCAGGGGGGTCCTGGGGCCAACGTCCTGACTTTC. The encoded protein is CASSFEQGGPGANVLTF. The full variable domain, completed using reference TRBV5-1 and TRBJ2-6, is KAGVTQTPRYLIKTRGQQVTLSCSPISGHRSVSWYQQTPGQGLQFLFEYFSETQRNKGNFPGRFSGRQFSNSRSEMNVSTLELGDSALYLCASSFEQGGPGANVLTFGAGSRLTVL.